This TCR beta chain was captured in a study of Ad26.COV2.S vaccination and SARS-CoV-2 variants. In regard to this clone: A read error may produce the germline difference seen at one junction end.

The CDR3 has 15 residues. Germline-derived CDR1 and CDR2 are MNHNS and SASEGT. Measured with immunoSEQ multiplex PCR; TCRdb has only the in-frame clones, and not every one. The sample has a few hundred thousand clones, more than 70% seen once. As to treatment: approximately 18 received Ad26.COV2.S at low or high dose, single or two shots; 5 received placebo; per-sample allocation not given. Sample collection was performed on day 63 after the first vaccine or placebo injection. V is TRBV6-1 and J is TRBJ1-5; 7 bases align to TRBD1. The source of this sequence is a person aged 18 to 59 who received the Ad26.COV2.S COVID-19 vaccine or a placebo. Sample: peripheral blood, taken in a trial of Ad26.COV2.S vaccine versus placebo. The CDR3 here is CAGSDPQGSNQPQHF. In nucleotides, the CDR3 is TGTGCCGGCAGTGACCCACAGGGGAGCAATCAGCCCCAGCATTTT.